Listed here is a single TCR beta chain. V was clipped by 0 bases and J by 3 bases, with 11 bases between them. This CDR3 is built from 15 residues. Per germline, CDR1 SGHKS and CDR2 YYEKEE (reference sequence). The data are from a study of blood T cell repertoires in COVID-19. The protocol was immunoSEQ multiplex PCR, while the TCRdb copy is restricted to in-frame clones and leaves out a portion. Seen here are roughly 230,000 clones, 89% observed once, and the top ten hold 4% to 5%. The chain couples TRBV5-5 to TRBJ2-3, with a weak D call TRBD1 (6 bases). This TCR came from a woman aged 35 to 49 who had recovered from COVID-19. Material for sequencing was peripheral blood. The CDR3 spells CASSLVRGLTDTQYF. As DNA, the CDR3 is TGTGCCAGCAGCTTGGTCAGGGGCCTAACAGATACGCAGTATTTT.